This TCR beta chain was captured in a study of blood T cell repertoires in COVID-19. As for the study in general: Sources were T cells, B-cell-depleted T cells, or PBMCs; the material itself was cDNA or gDNA.

Germline loops: CDR1 LGHDT, CDR2 YNNKEL (reference sequence). CDR3 length: 15 residues. Trimming removed 5 bases from V and 4 bases from J; junction bases left unmatched: 9. Original data processing: Cell counts per sample came from amplifying reference gene primers. The protocol was immunoSEQ multiplex PCR, while the TCRdb copy is restricted to in-frame clones and leaves out a portion. Clone size and V and J calls were adopted from that table, with D and trimming inferred from the DNA. The table lists some 25,000 clones, 85% to 95% of them singletons. This clonotype originated in a woman aged 45-60 years with active COVID-19. The chain couples TRBV3-1 (or the pseudogene TRBV3-2) to TRBJ1-2, with 8 nucleotides matching TRBD1. Source material: peripheral blood. CDR3 sequence (DNA): TGTGCCAGCAGCTGGACAGGGAGGGATTCCTATGGCTACACCTTC. Translated, it gives CASSWTGRDSYGYTF.